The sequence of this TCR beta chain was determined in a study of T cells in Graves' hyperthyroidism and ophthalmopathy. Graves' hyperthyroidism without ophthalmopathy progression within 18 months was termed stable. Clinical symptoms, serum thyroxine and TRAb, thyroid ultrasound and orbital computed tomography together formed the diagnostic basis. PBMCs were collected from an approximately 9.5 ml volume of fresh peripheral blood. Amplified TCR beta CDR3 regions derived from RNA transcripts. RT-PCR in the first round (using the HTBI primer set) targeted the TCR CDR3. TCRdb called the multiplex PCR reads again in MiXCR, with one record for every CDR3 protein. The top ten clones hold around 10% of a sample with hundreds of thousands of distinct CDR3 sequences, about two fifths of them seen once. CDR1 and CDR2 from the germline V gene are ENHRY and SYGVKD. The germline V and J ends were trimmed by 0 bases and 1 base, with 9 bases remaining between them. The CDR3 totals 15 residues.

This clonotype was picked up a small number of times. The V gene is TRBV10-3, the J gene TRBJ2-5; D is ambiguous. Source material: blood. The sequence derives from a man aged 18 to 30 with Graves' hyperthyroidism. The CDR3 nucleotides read TGTGCCATCAGTGAGTCAGAGGAGTTCCAAGAGACCCAGTACTTC. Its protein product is CAISESEEFQETQYF.